The sequence of this T cell receptor beta chain was determined in a study of cytomegalovirus exposure and HLA in healthy donors. Study-level results: Later on, a genetic analysis was performed. It linked a missense variant in DCLRE1C with V- and J-gene trimming of TCR beta. For presence/absence analyses, sequencing depth was assumed to be roughly uniform across donors.

Concerning this clone itself: Its antigen remains unknown.

The CDR3 loop spans 16 amino acids. Primers for the PCR totalled 60 Vbeta and 13 Jbeta. Here immunoSEQ multiplex PCR was the method, and the copy in TCRdb shows in-frame clones only, minus some. The sample includes roughly 200,000 clones, 79% seen only once; the top ten take 4% to 4.5%. Specimen: PBMCs. This TCR derives from a woman younger than 45 in good health and CMV-seropositive. The J gene is TRBJ2-1, the V gene TRBV21-1; the table's D gene call, TRBD1, was not cross checked with the DNA. TRBV21-1 is given as a pseudogene. The CDR3 loop is CASCCTRTGQYNEQFF. CDR3 sequence (DNA): TGTGCCAGCTGCTGTACTAGGACAGGGCAATACAATGAGCAGTTCTTC.